These T cell receptor beta chains were read from a single sample in a study of cytomegalovirus exposure and HLA in healthy donors. Some clones are missing from TCRdb's copy, which holds only in-frame ones; the method was immunoSEQ multiplex PCR. Of roughly 110,000 clones in the sample, about 80% are singletons; the top ten hold 2% to 3%. Source material: PBMCs. All receptors come from a man aged 30 to 45 in good health and CMV-seropositive. Both conserved end residues are part of each CDR3. D genes are given only for firm matches. Not every row has a clone size; where given, it reads once, few, many or a size class.

v_gene: TRBV4-1; j_gene: TRBJ2-5; d_gene: TRBD2; abundance: -; CDR3nt: TGCGCCAGCAGCCTGAGGGGGGGCGGGGGGGTCCCCGCGCTGGAGACCCAGTACTTC; CDR3aa: CASSLRGGGGVPALETQYF
v_gene: TRBV6-1; j_gene: TRBJ2-2; d_gene: TRBD2; abundance: -; CDR3nt: TGTGCCAGCAGTGTGCTTTGGACTAGCGGGGCTATCGGGGAGCTGTTTTTT; CDR3aa: CASSVLWTSGAIGELFF
v_gene: TRBV19; j_gene: TRBJ1-1; d_gene: -; abundance: -; CDR3nt: TGTGCCAGTAGTATTAGCAGGGGCGGACTCAGGATAAATGAAGCTTTCTTT; CDR3aa: CASSISRGGLRINEAFF
v_gene: TRBV19; j_gene: TRBJ1-2; d_gene: TRBD1; abundance: -; CDR3nt: TGTGCCAGTAGTATTGGGGCCGACAGGGAGAGAACCTTC; CDR3aa: CASSIGADRERTF
v_gene: TRBV12-5; j_gene: TRBJ1-3; d_gene: -; abundance: -; CDR3nt: TGTGCTAGTGGTCAGGACTACTCTGGAAACACCATATATTTT; CDR3aa: CASGQDYSGNTIYF
v_gene: TRBV30; j_gene: TRBJ2-5; d_gene: TRBD2; abundance: -; CDR3nt: TGTGCCTGGAGTCGCGGGGGGGCCGGGGAGACCCAGTACTTC; CDR3aa: CAWSRGGAGETQYF
v_gene: TRBV11-2; j_gene: TRBJ1-2; d_gene: -; abundance: -; CDR3nt: TGTGCCAGCAGTGCCGGGACAAGGAACTATGGCTACACCTTC; CDR3aa: CASSAGTRNYGYTF
v_gene: TRBV6-6; j_gene: TRBJ2-7; d_gene: -; abundance: -; CDR3nt: TGTGCCAGCAGCGACGCTGAGGAGTACGAGCAGTACTTC; CDR3aa: CASSDAEEYEQYF
v_gene: TRBV4-1; j_gene: TRBJ2-1; d_gene: -; abundance: -; CDR3nt: TGCGCCAGCAGCCAAGACCGGGACAATGAGCAGTTCTTC; CDR3aa: CASSQDRDNEQFF
v_gene: TRBV10-2; j_gene: TRBJ2-5; d_gene: -; abundance: -; CDR3nt: TGCGCCATCCAGATGGGCGAGACCCAGTACTTC; CDR3aa: CAIQMGETQYF
v_gene: TRBV5-1; j_gene: TRBJ2-2; d_gene: TRBD1; abundance: -; CDR3nt: TGCGCCAGCAGCTGGGACAGGGAAAACGGGGAGCTGTTTTTT; CDR3aa: CASSWDRENGELFF
v_gene: TRBV10-2; j_gene: TRBJ1-2; d_gene: -; abundance: few; CDR3nt: TGCGCCAGCAAGGGAGGGATGGAGGGCTACACCTTC; CDR3aa: CASKGGMEGYTF
v_gene: TRBV7-9; j_gene: TRBJ2-1; d_gene: -; abundance: -; CDR3nt: TGTGCCAGCAGCTCTCTGGACCGGGGTTACAATGAGCAGTTCTTC; CDR3aa: CASSSLDRGYNEQFF
v_gene: TRBV5-1; j_gene: TRBJ2-2; d_gene: -; abundance: few; CDR3nt: TGCGCCAGCAGCTTGGGGGGACTCTCGAACACCGGGGAGCTGTTTTTT; CDR3aa: CASSLGGLSNTGELFF
v_gene: TRBV7-9; j_gene: TRBJ1-4; d_gene: -; abundance: -; CDR3nt: TGTGCCAGCAGCCCGACACCTGCTAATGAAAAACTGTTTTTT; CDR3aa: CASSPTPANEKLFF
v_gene: TRBV5-1; j_gene: TRBJ1-1; d_gene: TRBD1; abundance: -; CDR3nt: TGCGCCAGCAGCTTGGGTGGACAGGGGGTCCCTGAAGCTTTCTTT; CDR3aa: CASSLGGQGVPEAFF
v_gene: TRBV9; j_gene: TRBJ2-3; d_gene: -; abundance: once; CDR3nt: TGTGCCAGCAGCGTAGTAGGAGGGGGCGCAGATACGCAGTATTTT; CDR3aa: CASSVVGGGADTQYF
v_gene: TRBV7-8; j_gene: TRBJ2-1; d_gene: -; abundance: once; CDR3nt: TGTGCCAGCAGCGACCGACTACGTTACAATGAGCAGTTCTTC; CDR3aa: CASSDRLRYNEQFF
v_gene: TRBV2; j_gene: TRBJ2-2; d_gene: -; abundance: -; CDR3nt: TGTGCCAGCAGTGATCGGACAGCCACCGGGGAGCTGTTTTTT; CDR3aa: CASSDRTATGELFF
v_gene: TRBV7-8; j_gene: TRBJ1-6; d_gene: -; abundance: -; CDR3nt: TGTGCCAGCAGCTTGGCGACAGTGAATTCACCCCTCCACTTT; CDR3aa: CASSLATVNSPLHF
v_gene: TRBV6-1; j_gene: TRBJ1-1; d_gene: TRBD1; abundance: once; CDR3nt: TGTGCCAGCAGTGAAGAAGGACAGGGAGAAGCTTTCTTT; CDR3aa: CASSEEGQGEAFF
v_gene: TRBV19; j_gene: TRBJ1-1; d_gene: -; abundance: -; CDR3nt: TGTGCCAGTAGTGACCCCAGGGGAATCACTGAAGCTTTCTTT; CDR3aa: CASSDPRGITEAFF
v_gene: TRBV5-1; j_gene: TRBJ2-3; d_gene: TRBD2; abundance: -; CDR3nt: TGCGCCAGCAGGTTCCAAGCGGGGGCGGGGACAGATACGCAGTATTTT; CDR3aa: CASRFQAGAGTDTQYF
v_gene: TRBV27; j_gene: TRBJ1-2; d_gene: TRBD1; abundance: few; CDR3nt: TGTGCCAGCAGAACATTGGGGGGGACAGGGGGCTATGGCTACACCTTC; CDR3aa: CASRTLGGTGGYGYTF
v_gene: TRBV5-1; j_gene: TRBJ1-2; d_gene: TRBD1; abundance: -; CDR3nt: TGCGCCAGCAGCTTCGGCCCCGGGGACAGGCTAACTAACTATGGCTACACCTTC; CDR3aa: CASSFGPGDRLTNYGYTF
v_gene: TRBV11-3; j_gene: TRBJ2-5; d_gene: -; abundance: -; CDR3nt: TGTGCCAGCAGCTTAGGGGTTTCGGGCCAAGAGACCCAGTACTTC; CDR3aa: CASSLGVSGQETQYF
v_gene: TRBV10-3; j_gene: TRBJ2-2; d_gene: TRBD1; abundance: -; CDR3nt: TGTGCCATCAGCTCCACAGGGGGCGAAACCGGGGAGCTGTTTTTT; CDR3aa: CAISSTGGETGELFF
v_gene: TRBV11-2; j_gene: TRBJ2-3; d_gene: TRBD2; abundance: -; CDR3nt: TGTGCCAGCAGCTTCGGGGGGGCCTGCGGCACAGATACGCAGTATTTT; CDR3aa: CASSFGGACGTDTQYF
v_gene: TRBV6-4; j_gene: TRBJ2-1; d_gene: TRBD2; abundance: -; CDR3nt: TGTGCCAGCAGGGTGGCGGGGGATAGGGCTGAGCAGTTCTTC; CDR3aa: CASRVAGDRAEQFF
v_gene: TRBV2; j_gene: TRBJ1-6; d_gene: -; abundance: -; CDR3nt: TGTGCCAGCAGACCCGGGACAAACCGGGTATCACCCCTCCACTTT; CDR3aa: CASRPGTNRVSPLHF
v_gene: TRBV5-1; j_gene: TRBJ2-3; d_gene: -; abundance: -; CDR3nt: TGCGCCAGCAGCTTAGGGTCTAGCCCAGATACGCAGTATTTT; CDR3aa: CASSLGSSPDTQYF
v_gene: TRBV6-5; j_gene: TRBJ2-7; d_gene: TRBD2; abundance: -; CDR3nt: TGTGCCAGCAGCCCCGGACTAGCGCTCTACGAGCAGTACTTC; CDR3aa: CASSPGLALYEQYF
v_gene: TRBV4-2; j_gene: TRBJ1-3; d_gene: -; abundance: once; CDR3nt: TGTGCCAGCAGCCCGCGAGGTGGCGTATTGAGCTCTGGAAACACCATATATTTT; CDR3aa: CASSPRGGVLSSGNTIYF
v_gene: TRBV7-9; j_gene: TRBJ1-4; d_gene: -; abundance: -; CDR3nt: TGTGCCAGCAGCCCGGGGTGGGCTAATGAAAAACTGTTTTTT; CDR3aa: CASSPGWANEKLFF
v_gene: TRBV29-1; j_gene: TRBJ1-5; d_gene: -; abundance: once; CDR3nt: TGCAGCGTTGCAGGGATGGATCAGCCCCAGCATTTT; CDR3aa: CSVAGMDQPQHF
v_gene: TRBV11-1; j_gene: TRBJ1-4; d_gene: TRBD1; abundance: -; CDR3nt: TGTGCCAGCAGCTTATACCCGGACAGGGGTGGACAAAAACTGTTTTTT; CDR3aa: CASSLYPDRGGQKLFF
v_gene: TRBV30; j_gene: TRBJ2-3; d_gene: -; abundance: -; CDR3nt: TGTGCCTGGAGTTATCAGGATACGCAGTATTTT; CDR3aa: CAWSYQDTQYF
v_gene: TRBV2; j_gene: TRBJ1-2; d_gene: TRBD1; abundance: -; CDR3nt: TGTGCCAGCGGACAGGGCTATGTGAGCTACACCTTC; CDR3aa: CASGQGYVSYTF
v_gene: TRBV7-9; j_gene: TRBJ1-2; d_gene: -; abundance: -; CDR3nt: TGTGCCAGCAGCATTGAGGCAGGGGTTCGCTATGGCTACACCTTC; CDR3aa: CASSIEAGVRYGYTF
v_gene: TRBV2; j_gene: TRBJ1-6; d_gene: -; abundance: few; CDR3nt: TGTGCCAGCACCCAGGAGGCAGGCCCCAATTCACCCCTCCACTTT; CDR3aa: CASTQEAGPNSPLHF
v_gene: TRBV5-4; j_gene: TRBJ1-6; d_gene: -; abundance: -; CDR3nt: TGTGCCAGCAGAGTACAAGGGGTCGATTCACCCCTCCACTTT; CDR3aa: CASRVQGVDSPLHF
v_gene: TRBV6-1; j_gene: TRBJ1-2; d_gene: -; abundance: -; CDR3nt: TGTGGGACGGCTCGAACGGAGGTTAACTATGGCTACACCTTC; CDR3aa: CGTARTEVNYGYTF
v_gene: TRBV30; j_gene: TRBJ2-2; d_gene: TRBD1; abundance: -; CDR3nt: TGTGCCTGGAGTACTAGGGACAGGGAAACCGGGGAGCTGTTTTTT; CDR3aa: CAWSTRDRETGELFF
v_gene: TRBV10-1; j_gene: TRBJ2-7; d_gene: TRBD1; abundance: -; CDR3nt: TGCGCCAGCAGTGCACTACCGGGACAGACAACCTACGAGCAGTACTTC; CDR3aa: CASSALPGQTTYEQYF
v_gene: TRBV19; j_gene: TRBJ1-1; d_gene: -; abundance: few; CDR3nt: TGTGCCAGTAGTAAGCTCGTAGGCAGGGGATTAGCTTTCTTT; CDR3aa: CASSKLVGRGLAFF
v_gene: TRBV27; j_gene: TRBJ2-1; d_gene: -; abundance: few; CDR3nt: TGTGCCAGCAGAACCGGACATCTGCCTCCAGACAATGAGCAGTTCTTC; CDR3aa: CASRTGHLPPDNEQFF
v_gene: TRBV5-1; j_gene: TRBJ1-6; d_gene: -; abundance: -; CDR3nt: TGCGCCAGCATATGGCCGCCAAATTCACCCCTCCACTTT; CDR3aa: CASIWPPNSPLHF
v_gene: TRBV16; j_gene: TRBJ1-1; d_gene: -; abundance: -; CDR3nt: TGTGCCAGCAGCCAATGGGTCGAATGGGAGATGCACACTGAAGCTTTCTTT; CDR3aa: CASSQWVEWEMHTEAFF
v_gene: TRBV6-5; j_gene: TRBJ1-2; d_gene: TRBD1; abundance: -; CDR3nt: TGTGCCAGCAGTTACGACAGGGGTGCTAACTATGGCTACACCTTC; CDR3aa: CASSYDRGANYGYTF
v_gene: TRBV11-3; j_gene: TRBJ2-5; d_gene: -; abundance: -; CDR3nt: TGTGCCAGCAGCTTCGGCAGGGGTCGAGAGACCCAGTACTTC; CDR3aa: CASSFGRGRETQYF
v_gene: TRBV4-1; j_gene: TRBJ2-3; d_gene: TRBD2; abundance: -; CDR3nt: TGCGCCAGCAGCCAAACCCCCACTGCGGGAGGCACAGATACGCAGTATTTT; CDR3aa: CASSQTPTAGGTDTQYF
v_gene: TRBV6-6; j_gene: TRBJ1-1; d_gene: -; abundance: -; CDR3nt: TGTGCCAGCAACCGAGTTCTGAACACTGAAGCTTTCTTT; CDR3aa: CASNRVLNTEAFF
v_gene: TRBV7-8; j_gene: TRBJ2-6; d_gene: -; abundance: -; CDR3nt: TGTGCCAGCAGCTCCCGAGGGGGCTCTGGGGCCAACGTCCTGACTTTC; CDR3aa: CASSSRGGSGANVLTF
v_gene: TRBV10-1; j_gene: TRBJ2-5; d_gene: -; abundance: -; CDR3nt: TGCGCCAGCAGTGTTTCGGGGTACCAAGAGACCCAGTACTTC; CDR3aa: CASSVSGYQETQYF
v_gene: TRBV21-1; j_gene: TRBJ2-4; d_gene: -; abundance: -; CDR3nt: TGTGCCAGCAGCAAATGTGTCGGTGGGTCCAAAAACAGTCAGTACTTC; CDR3aa: CASSKCVGGSKNSQYF
v_gene: TRBV5-6; j_gene: TRBJ2-3; d_gene: -; abundance: -; CDR3nt: TGTGCCAGCAGCTTGGCCCCAGGGGGGAACACAGATACGCAGTATTTT; CDR3aa: CASSLAPGGNTDTQYF
v_gene: TRBV7-8; j_gene: TRBJ2-5; d_gene: TRBD2; abundance: -; CDR3nt: TGTGCCAGCAGCTTAGGAGCGGGGGCCAACCAAGAGACCCAGTACTTC; CDR3aa: CASSLGAGANQETQYF
v_gene: TRBV5-1; j_gene: TRBJ2-3; d_gene: TRBD2; abundance: few; CDR3nt: TGCGCCAGCAGCTACCAGCGGGGGTCGACAGATACGCAGTATTTT; CDR3aa: CASSYQRGSTDTQYF
v_gene: TRBV5-1; j_gene: TRBJ2-5; d_gene: -; abundance: once; CDR3nt: TGCGCCAGCAGCTTTCAGGATCCCCAAGAGACCCAGTACTTC; CDR3aa: CASSFQDPQETQYF
v_gene: TRBV19; j_gene: TRBJ2-7; d_gene: TRBD1; abundance: -; CDR3nt: TGTGCCAGTGGACAGGGATTCTACGAGCAGTACTTC; CDR3aa: CASGQGFYEQYF